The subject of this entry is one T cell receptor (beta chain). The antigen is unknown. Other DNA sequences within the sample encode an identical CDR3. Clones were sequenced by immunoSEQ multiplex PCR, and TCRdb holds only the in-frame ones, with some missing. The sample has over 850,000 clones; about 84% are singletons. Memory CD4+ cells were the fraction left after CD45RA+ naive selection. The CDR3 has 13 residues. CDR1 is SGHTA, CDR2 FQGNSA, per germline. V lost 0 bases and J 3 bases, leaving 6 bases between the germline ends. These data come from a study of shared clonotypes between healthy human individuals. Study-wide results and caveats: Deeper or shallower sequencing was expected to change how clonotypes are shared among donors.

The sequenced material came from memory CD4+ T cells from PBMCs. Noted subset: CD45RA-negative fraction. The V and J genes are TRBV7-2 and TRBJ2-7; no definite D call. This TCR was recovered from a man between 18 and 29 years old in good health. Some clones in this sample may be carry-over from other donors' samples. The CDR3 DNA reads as TGTGCCAGCAGCTTAGCTGATGGCTACGAGCAGTACTTC. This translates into CASSLADGYEQYF.